This T cell receptor (beta chain) came from a study of CD8+ T cells in alopecia areata. PBMCs served as the source from which CD4+ and CD8+ T cells were sorted. Study-level points and caveats: It was less clear whether patients shared TCRs than it was in mice, possibly because of HLA. Scalp repertoires also include resident alphabeta T cells from normal skin. The study found higher clonality in lesional than normal scalp, especially in alopecia totalis/universalis.

RNA extraction was followed by reverse transcription into cDNA, which acted as the sequencing template. The assay was immunoSEQ multiplex PCR, and TCRdb's table has in-frame clones only and misses some. The table records 150,000 or so clones, around 57% of them present only once. Regarding this clone: The antigen remains undetermined.

The germline CDR1 and CDR2 sequences are SGHNT and YYREEE (reference sequence). The CDR3 extends over 15 amino acids. Trimming shortened V by 2 bases and J by 4 bases, and 13 bases separated the two germline ends. The receptor comes from a human donor in good health. Sequenced sample: CD4+ T cells sorted from blood. The chain recombines TRBV5-4 with TRBJ2-1; TRBD1 might be the D (5 bases). The DNA for the CDR3 is TGTGCCAGCAGCTTCCAGGGTGGGGAATACAATGAGCAGTTCTTC. This encodes CASSFQGGEYNEQFF.